These 9 T cell receptor beta chains originate from one sample sequenced in a study of T-cell memory formation after mild COVID-19. MiXCR was run by TCRdb on the 5' RACE reads, yielding one entry per CDR3 protein. This sample has approximately 98,000 distinct CDR3 sequences, with roughly a sixth found just once. Input material: PBMCs or a T cell subset sorted from them (not recorded which). These receptors originate from a man between 18 and 29 years old who had mild COVID-19 (a few samples of this study predate the infection). Cell type and time point are not known.

This chain uses TRBV7-9 with TRBJ1-1, with D unresolved. CDR1 SEHNR and CDR2 FQNEAQ come from the germline V gene (reference sequence). The V end lost 0 bases, the J end lost 7 bases, and 12 bases lay between the germline ends. This CDR3 region has 14 residues. CDR3 nucleotides: TGTGCCAGCAGCTTAGCCCCTGAGAGCCTTGAAGCTTTCTTT. Translated, it gives CASSLAPESLEAFF.

CDR3 residues: CASSPQGLGSGEQFF. The CDR3 DNA sequence: TGTGCCAGCAGCCCCCAGGGACTAGGGTCGGGTGAGCAGTTCTTC. The gene calls are TRBV7-3 and TRBJ2-1; 8 nucleotides match TRBD2. The germline V gene encodes CDR1 SGHTA and CDR2 FQGTGA. The CDR3 sequence is 15 residues long. V dropped 5 bases and J dropped 9; count of bases not matched to a gene: 12.

The rearrangement uses TRBV19 and TRBJ1-6; the D is unclear. The germline CDR1 and CDR2 sequences are LNHDA and SQIVND (reference sequence). The ends were cut back, 0 bases at V and 7 bases at J, with 1 base in the middle. The CDR3 is 12 amino acids. CDR3 sequence reads: CASSIENSPLHF. The CDR3 DNA reads as TGTGCCAGTAGTATAGAGAATTCACCCCTCCACTTT.

This clonotype was recorded many times. The V call is TRBV5-1, the J call TRBJ1-1; D not certain. This CDR3 has 14 amino acids. V shed 0 bases and J shed 2 bases, with 8 bases lying between them. Germline V gene data show CDR1 as SGHRS and CDR2 as YFSETQ. CDR3 sequence (DNA): TGCGCCAGCAGCTTGGGACCTCTCAACACTGAAGCTTTCTTT. Translating gives CASSLGPLNTEAFF.

This clonotype was observed a handful of times. This sequence joins TRBV20-1 and TRBJ2-3, with 11 bases identical to TRBD2. In germline, CDR1 is DFQATT, CDR2 SNEGSKA (reference sequence). With V trimmed by 0 bases and J by 9 bases, 8 bases remained unmatched. The CDR3 totals 15 residues. This CDR3 reads CSARDRTSGGLTQYF. CDR3 nucleotides: TGCAGTGCTAGAGATCGCACTAGCGGGGGACTAACGCAGTATTTT.

This clonotype was seen a handful of times. V gene TRBV20-1 combines with J gene TRBJ1-2; a weak D match, TRBD1 (5 bases). The CDR3 has 14 amino acids. The germline V gene encodes CDR1 DFQATT and CDR2 SNEGSKA (reference sequence). Trimming took off 3 bases at V and 4 bases at J, with 15 bases between the two ends. The CDR3 loop reads CSASALGGIYGYTF. The CDR3, as DNA: TGCAGTGCTAGCGCCCTGGGGGGGATCTATGGCTACACCTTC.

This clonotype appeared a few times. The rearrangement links TRBV7-2 to TRBJ2-7, with D uncertain. V lost 1 base and J 2 bases, leaving 6 bases between the germline ends. The CDR3 consists of 13 residues. Germline CDR1 SGHTA, CDR2 FQGNSA. CDR3 DNA: TGTGCCAGCAGCTTAGTGGCTCCCTACGAGCAGTACTTC. This encodes CASSLVAPYEQYF.

The chain joins TRBV7-2 to TRBJ2-1; D is undetermined. The germline CDR1 and CDR2 sequences are SGHTA and FQGNSA. V lost 5 bases, J lost 1 base, and 9 bases lay in between. The CDR3 length is 14 residues. CDR3 sequence reads: CASSGVGSYNEQFF. CDR3 DNA: TGTGCCAGCAGCGGGGTGGGGTCCTACAATGAGCAGTTCTTC.

The chain combines TRBV7-9 with TRBJ1-1, with TRBD1 matching over 7 bases. J lost 3 bases, V lost 5 bases, and 6 bases had no gene match. The germline gives CDR1 SEHNR, CDR2 FQNEAQ (reference sequence). There are 14 residues in the CDR3. CDR3 loop: CASSPRTGDTEAFF. The CDR3 DNA sequence: TGTGCCAGCAGCCCCCGGACAGGCGACACTGAAGCTTTCTTT.